What follows is one T cell receptor beta chain and its context. Antigen: not known. The data are from a study of Ad26.COV2.S vaccination and SARS-CoV-2 variants. Treatment described: 15 to 20 received Ad26.COV2.S at low or high dose, single or two shots; about 5 received placebo; per-sample allocation not given. Specimen acquisition occurred on day 63 following the initial vaccine or placebo injection. Study-level results: Placebo and vaccine recipients had non-spike TCR breadth that was similar.

Clones were sequenced by immunoSEQ multiplex PCR, and TCRdb holds only the in-frame ones, with some missing. The sample includes about 220,000 clones, around 87% of them seen just once. The germline V and J ends were trimmed by 2 bases and 2 bases, with 7 bases remaining between them. The CDR3 has 13 residues. The germline CDR1 and CDR2 sequences are MDHEN and SYDVKM. This sequence joins TRBV28 and TRBJ2-7, with unresolved D. This clonotype was sampled from a person between 18 and 65 years old who received the Ad26.COV2.S COVID-19 vaccine or a placebo. This sample comprised peripheral blood, obtained in a trial of Ad26.COV2.S vaccine versus placebo. The CDR3 bases are TGTGCCAGCAGTTTAATTGGGGCCTACGAGCAGTACTTC. This sequence encodes CASSLIGAYEQYF.